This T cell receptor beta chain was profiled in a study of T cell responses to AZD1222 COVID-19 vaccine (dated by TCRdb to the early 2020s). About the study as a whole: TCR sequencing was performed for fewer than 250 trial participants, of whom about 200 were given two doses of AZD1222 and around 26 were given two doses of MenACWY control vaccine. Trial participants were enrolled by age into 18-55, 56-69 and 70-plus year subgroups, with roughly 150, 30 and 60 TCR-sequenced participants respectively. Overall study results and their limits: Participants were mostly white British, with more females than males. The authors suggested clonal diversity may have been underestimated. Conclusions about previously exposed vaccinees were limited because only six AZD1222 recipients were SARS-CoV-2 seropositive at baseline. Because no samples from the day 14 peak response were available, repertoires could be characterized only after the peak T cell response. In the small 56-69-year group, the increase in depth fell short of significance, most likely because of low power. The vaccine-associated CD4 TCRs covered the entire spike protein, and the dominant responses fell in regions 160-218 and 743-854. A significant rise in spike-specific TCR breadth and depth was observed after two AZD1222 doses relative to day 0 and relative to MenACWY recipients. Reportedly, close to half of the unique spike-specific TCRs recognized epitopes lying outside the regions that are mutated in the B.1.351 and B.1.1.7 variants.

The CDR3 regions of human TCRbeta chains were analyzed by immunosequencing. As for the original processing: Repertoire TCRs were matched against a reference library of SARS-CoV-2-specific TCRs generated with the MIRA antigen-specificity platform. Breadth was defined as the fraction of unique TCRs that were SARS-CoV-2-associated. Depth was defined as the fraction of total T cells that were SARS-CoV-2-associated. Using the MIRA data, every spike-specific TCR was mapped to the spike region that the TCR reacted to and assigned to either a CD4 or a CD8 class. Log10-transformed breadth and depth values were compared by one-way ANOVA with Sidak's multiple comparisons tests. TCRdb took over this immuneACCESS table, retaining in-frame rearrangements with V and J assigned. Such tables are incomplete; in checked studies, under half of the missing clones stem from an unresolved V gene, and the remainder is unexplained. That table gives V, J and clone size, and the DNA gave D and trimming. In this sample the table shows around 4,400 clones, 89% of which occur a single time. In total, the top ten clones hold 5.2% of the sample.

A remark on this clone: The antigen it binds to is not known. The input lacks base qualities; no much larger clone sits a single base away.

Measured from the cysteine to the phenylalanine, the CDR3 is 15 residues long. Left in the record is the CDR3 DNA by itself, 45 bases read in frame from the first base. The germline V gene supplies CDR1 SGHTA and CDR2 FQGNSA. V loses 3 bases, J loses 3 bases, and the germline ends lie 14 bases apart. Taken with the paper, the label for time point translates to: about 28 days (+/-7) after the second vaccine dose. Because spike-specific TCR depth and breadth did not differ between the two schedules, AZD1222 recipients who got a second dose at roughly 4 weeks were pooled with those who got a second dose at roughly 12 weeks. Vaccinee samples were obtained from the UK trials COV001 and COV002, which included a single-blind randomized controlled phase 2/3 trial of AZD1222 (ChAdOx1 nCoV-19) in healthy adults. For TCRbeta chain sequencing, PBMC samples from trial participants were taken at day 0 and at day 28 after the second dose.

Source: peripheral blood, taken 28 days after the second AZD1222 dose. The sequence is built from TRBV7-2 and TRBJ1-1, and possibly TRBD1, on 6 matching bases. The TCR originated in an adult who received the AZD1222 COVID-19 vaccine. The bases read TGTGCCAGCAGCTTTAACAGGGTACGGGACACTGAAGCTTTCTTT. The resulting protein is CASSFNRVRDTEAFF.